The 14 T cell receptor beta chains presented below share a single source sample, sequenced in a study of T cell responses to AZD1222 COVID-19 vaccine. Using immunoSEQ multiplex PCR, the repertoire was profiled, and TCRdb retains in-frame clones only, with some absent. The sample has some 96,000 clones; about 88% are singletons. Sequenced material: peripheral blood, taken on day 0 of AZD1222 vaccination. These receptor sequences come from an adult in good health.

This chain connects TRBV10-3 to TRBJ1-2, with 8 bases identical to TRBD1. Germline CDR1 is ENHRY and CDR2 is SYGVKD. The CDR3 has 13 residues. Trimming took 6 bases from V and 8 from J; bases not matched to a gene: 8. The CDR3: CAISLDRDGGYTF. The CDR3 nucleotides are TGTGCCATCAGCCTGGACAGGGATGGGGGCTACACCTTC.

V and J are TRBV7-2 and TRBJ2-7; TRBD1 matches 7 bases. The trim removed 1 base at V and 6 bases at J, leaving 3 bases unmatched. Germline CDR1 reads SGHTA; CDR2 reads FQGNSA. CDR3 length: 13 amino acids. The CDR3 nucleotides are TGTGCCAGCAGCTTAGGGGGACAGCCCGAGCAGTACTTC. Protein product: CASSLGGQPEQYF.

This chain links TRBV7-2 with TRBJ2-1; TRBD1 aligns across 9 bases. Germline V gene sequence: CDR1 SGHTA, CDR2 FQGNSA. This CDR3 comprises 16 residues. After removal of 1 base from V and 5 bases from J, the junction contained 6 bases not matched to a gene. DNA of the CDR3: TGTGCCAGCAGCTTAGGGGGACAGGGTATGCACAATGAGCAGTTCTTC. Its translation: CASSLGGQGMHNEQFF.

The table lists this clone with a count of one. The genes are TRBV18 and TRBJ1-3; D not certain. Trimming cost V 3 bases and J 5 bases, with 17 bases left between them. This CDR3 is built from 16 residues. Germline values: CDR1 KGHSH, CDR2 LQKENI. CDR3 coding DNA: TGTGCCAGCTCACCCGTCGAAGGCAAAAACCGAAACACCATATATTTT. Translating it yields CASSPVEGKNRNTIYF.

J is TRBJ1-1 and V is TRBV4-3, with D hard to call. Trimming shortened V by 3 bases and J by 1 base, and 12 bases separated the two germline ends. The CDR3 has 15 amino acids. Germline CDR1 reads LGHNA; CDR2 reads YSLEER. Here the CDR3 reads CASSQYRLRNTEAFF. CDR3 nucleotides: TGCGCCAGCAGCCAGTATAGACTGCGGAACACTGAAGCTTTCTTT.

CDR3 DNA: TGTGCCAGCAGTCGGGCTCAGCCCCAGCATTTT. Protein: CASSRAQPQHF. This rearrangement joins TRBV28 to TRBJ1-5; D unclear. Trimming took 5 bases from V and 6 from J, leaving 5 bases between them. Germline V gives CDR1 MDHEN, CDR2 SYDVKM. This CDR3 comprises 11 residues.

The rearrangement links TRBV6-2 or TRBV6-3 to TRBJ2-2, with D possibly TRBD2 on 5 matching bases. Between the trimmed V and J ends, which lost 2 bases and 6 bases, there was a span of 13 bases. CDR1 and CDR2 from the germline V gene are MNHEY and SVGEGT. The CDR3 is 15 residues long. The CDR3 DNA sequence: TGTGCCAGCAGTTACGAGGAGGCTGGGTCCGGGGAGCTGTTTTTT. Amino acids: CASSYEEAGSGELFF.

The chain is built from TRBV29-1 and TRBJ2-7; 8 nucleotides line up with TRBD1. This CDR3 comprises 12 residues. CDR1 is SQVTM and CDR2 is ANQGSEA in the germline V gene. After removal of 8 bases from V and 6 bases from J, the junction contained 9 bases not matched to a gene. The CDR3 DNA follows: TGCAGCACAGGACAGGGTATGGGCGAGCAGTACTTC. As protein: CSTGQGMGEQYF.

This clone was observed a handful of times. The chain's CDR3 is CASSFVRDREGEQYF. CDR3 coding DNA: TGTGCCAGCAGCTTTGTTCGGGACAGGGAAGGCGAGCAGTACTTC. The genes are TRBV7-9 and TRBJ2-7; TRBD1 matches 9 bases. This CDR3 is 15 amino acids long. Germline V gene lookup returns CDR1 SEHNR and CDR2 FQNEAQ (reference sequence). With 3 bases clipped from V and 6 bases from J, the junction kept 9 bases outside the gene matches.

The rearrangement links TRBV9 to TRBJ2-3; D might be TRBD2 (5 bases). Germline loops: CDR1 SGDLS, CDR2 YYNGEE. CDR3 length: 15 amino acids. The V gene lost 0 bases and the J gene lost 2 bases, with 10 bases spanning the gap. CDR3 DNA sequence: TGTGCCAGCAGCGTAGCCCCGGGGAACACAGATACGCAGTATTTT. Translation gives CASSVAPGNTDTQYF.

The gene calls are TRBV5-4 and TRBJ2-6; D remains unclear. Per the germline V gene, CDR1 is SGHNT and CDR2 is YYREEE (reference sequence). Deletions cut 2 bases from V and 0 bases from J, with 9 bases between. The CDR3 sequence is 16 residues long. The CDR3 nucleotides are TGTGCCAGCAGCTTAGCGCGTGGCTCTGGGGCCAACGTCCTGACTTTC. Protein sequence: CASSLARGSGANVLTF.

This clone has just one count. CDR3 sequence: CASSSTSLNQPQHF. CDR3 DNA sequence: TGTGCCAGCAGCTCTACCAGCCTTAATCAGCCCCAGCATTTT. V gene TRBV14 combines with J gene TRBJ1-5; unclear D gene. Trimming removed 5 bases from V and 4 bases from J, with 12 bases in between. Per the germline V gene, CDR1 is SGHDN and CDR2 is FVKESK. This CDR3 spans 14 amino acids.

This clone came up once. V and J are TRBV30 and TRBJ2-7; tentatively, D is TRBD1 or TRBD2 (5 bases each). With 3 bases removed from V and 2 bases from J, the gap between germline ends came to 14 bases. The CDR3 sequence is 14 residues long. Germline loops: CDR1 GTSNPN, CDR2 SVGIG (reference sequence). In nucleotides, the CDR3 is TGTGCCTGGAGCCTAGGGACCCTGGCCTACGAGCAGTACTTC. Translating it yields CAWSLGTLAYEQYF.

V is TRBV7-3 and J is TRBJ2-5, with 7 bases identical to TRBD2. The CDR3 is 13 residues long. Germline loops: CDR1 SGHTA, CDR2 FQGTGA. Germline trimming cut 4 bases from V and 2 bases from J; bases unmatched to any gene: 1. CDR3 in DNA: TGTGCCAGCAGCTCTAGCGGTCAAGAGACCCAGTACTTC. Protein product: CASSSSGQETQYF.